The rows below give T cell receptor beta chains drawn from one sample of a study of T cell changes during pregnancy in multiple sclerosis. TCRdb keeps only in-frame clones here, not all; method: immunoSEQ multiplex PCR. The data hold over 80,000 clones, with 90% observed a single time. This specimen consisted of peripheral blood, obtained in the second trimester of pregnancy. All receptors derive from a female donor in good health, enrolled as a control in a pregnancy study. Both conserved end residues are part of each CDR3. A D gene is named only where the DNA matches it firmly. Clone size is given for some rows only: seen once, a few or many times, or a class if the clone is expanded.

clone size: NA
D gene: NA
J gene: TRBJ1-1
V gene: TRBV7-9
CDR3 DNA: TGTGCCAGCAGTCAGGGGAACACTGAAGCTTTCTTT
CDR3 protein: CASSQGNTEAFF

clone size: NA
D gene: NA
J gene: TRBJ1-5
V gene: TRBV27
CDR3 DNA: TGTGCCAGCCGTGGCGGGCATTATAGCAATCAGCCCCAGCATTTT
CDR3 protein: CASRGGHYSNQPQHF

clone size: NA
D gene: NA
J gene: TRBJ2-7
V gene: TRBV30
CDR3 DNA: TGTGCCTGGAGTGTCCGCTACGAGCAGTACTTC
CDR3 protein: CAWSVRYEQYF

clone size: NA
D gene: TRBD2
J gene: TRBJ2-2
V gene: TRBV7-9
CDR3 DNA: TGTGCCAGCATCAAACAAGCGGGGAAAGCGAACACCGGGGAGCTGTTTTTT
CDR3 protein: CASIKQAGKANTGELFF

clone size: NA
D gene: NA
J gene: TRBJ2-6
V gene: TRBV5-6
CDR3 DNA: TGTGCCAGCGGCGGGACAGAGGTTAGCTCTGGGGCCAACGTCCTGACTTTC
CDR3 protein: CASGGTEVSSGANVLTF

clone size: NA
D gene: TRBD1
J gene: TRBJ2-7
V gene: TRBV11-2
CDR3 DNA: TGTGCCAGCAGCCCCGGGACAGGGTATCTTAGAGAGCAGTACTTC
CDR3 protein: CASSPGTGYLREQYF

clone size: NA
D gene: NA
J gene: TRBJ2-2
V gene: TRBV4-2
CDR3 DNA: TGTGCCAGCAGCATATACAGGGGAGGCGGGGGGCCTAACACCGGGGAGCTGTTTTTT
CDR3 protein: CASSIYRGGGGPNTGELFF

clone size: NA
D gene: NA
J gene: TRBJ2-4
V gene: TRBV7-9
CDR3 DNA: TGTGCCAGCAGCTCTTTAGCCAAAAACATTCAGTACTTC
CDR3 protein: CASSSLAKNIQYF

clone size: NA
D gene: TRBD1
J gene: TRBJ1-1
V gene: TRBV18
CDR3 DNA: TGTGCCAGCTCACCACTCGGACAGGGGGACACTGAAGCTTTCTTT
CDR3 protein: CASSPLGQGDTEAFF

clone size: once
D gene: TRBD1
J gene: TRBJ2-1
V gene: TRBV18
CDR3 DNA: TGTGCCAGCTCACCTCAACAGGGGAACAATGAGCAGTTCTTC
CDR3 protein: CASSPQQGNNEQFF

clone size: NA
D gene: TRBD1
J gene: TRBJ2-7
V gene: TRBV5-1
CDR3 DNA: TGCGCCAGCAGCGACGACAGGGGGGCTCCCTACGAGCAGTACTTC
CDR3 protein: CASSDDRGAPYEQYF

clone size: NA
D gene: TRBD1
J gene: TRBJ2-1
V gene: TRBV9
CDR3 DNA: TGTGCCAGCAGCTTCCAGACAGGGCCTGTCTACAATGAGCAGTTCTTC
CDR3 protein: CASSFQTGPVYNEQFF

clone size: NA
D gene: NA
J gene: TRBJ1-2
V gene: TRBV30
CDR3 DNA: TGTGCCTGGAGTCGGACTGTTCCCAGCTACACCTTC
CDR3 protein: CAWSRTVPSYTF

clone size: NA
D gene: NA
J gene: TRBJ2-1
V gene: TRBV6-4
CDR3 DNA: TGTGCCAGCAGTGAACGGGGGGCAATTGTCGATGAGCAGTTCTTC
CDR3 protein: CASSERGAIVDEQFF

clone size: NA
D gene: TRBD2
J gene: TRBJ2-3
V gene: TRBV7-2
CDR3 DNA: TGTGCCAGCAGCTTAACTAGCGGAACAGATACGCAGTATTTT
CDR3 protein: CASSLTSGTDTQYF

clone size: once
D gene: TRBD2
J gene: TRBJ2-7
V gene: TRBV28
CDR3 DNA: TGTGCCAGCAGTCCTCCGGGGCTAGCGGACTACGAGCAGTACTTC
CDR3 protein: CASSPPGLADYEQYF

clone size: NA
D gene: NA
J gene: TRBJ1-5
V gene: TRBV6-5
CDR3 DNA: TGTGCCAGCAGTTACTCGGCGCAGGGCAATCAGCCCCAGCATTTT
CDR3 protein: CASSYSAQGNQPQHF

clone size: NA
D gene: TRBD1
J gene: TRBJ1-6
V gene: TRBV28
CDR3 DNA: TGTGCCAGCAGTTCTACAGGACAGGGAAAGTCACCCCTCCACTTT
CDR3 protein: CASSSTGQGKSPLHF

clone size: NA
D gene: TRBD2
J gene: TRBJ2-1
V gene: TRBV15
CDR3 DNA: TGTGCCACCAGGAGCGGGAGCTCCTACAATGAGCAGTTCTTC
CDR3 protein: CATRSGSSYNEQFF

clone size: once
D gene: NA
J gene: TRBJ2-7
V gene: TRBV5-6
CDR3 DNA: TGTGCCAGCAGCTTGGTCCTGGAGCAGTACTTC
CDR3 protein: CASSLVLEQYF

clone size: NA
D gene: NA
J gene: TRBJ1-2
V gene: TRBV29-1
CDR3 DNA: TGCAGCGTTGAGGGTTCAGTTCGGGATGGCTACACCTTC
CDR3 protein: CSVEGSVRDGYTF

clone size: once
D gene: NA
J gene: TRBJ2-2
V gene: TRBV6-6
CDR3 DNA: TGTGCCATCTTTGTAGCCCGGTTCGCGAACACCGGGGAGCTGTTTTTT
CDR3 protein: CAIFVARFANTGELFF

clone size: NA
D gene: NA
J gene: TRBJ1-1
V gene: TRBV12-5
CDR3 DNA: TGTGCTAGTGGTTTGGGACAGGTAGTTGAAGCTTTCTTT
CDR3 protein: CASGLGQVVEAFF

clone size: NA
D gene: TRBD2
J gene: TRBJ2-3
V gene: TRBV10-1
CDR3 DNA: TGCGCCAGCAGTGATTCTAGCGGGAGAAGGGCAGATACGCAGTATTTT
CDR3 protein: CASSDSSGRRADTQYF

clone size: NA
D gene: NA
J gene: TRBJ2-5
V gene: TRBV5-6
CDR3 DNA: TGTGCCAGCAGCCCCCTCGGGACGGGGGACTTTGGGGAGCAGTACTTC
CDR3 protein: CASSPLGTGDFGEQYF